Sequencing of this T cell receptor (beta chain) was carried out in a study of blood T cell repertoires in COVID-19. Across the whole study: The United States, Italy and Spain provided the acute and convalescent COVID-19 samples. T cells, B-cell-depleted T cells, or PBMCs supplied cDNA or gDNA.

Per germline, CDR1 SQVTM and CDR2 ANQGSEA. V was clipped by 3 bases and J by 2 bases; unmatched bases: 2. The CDR3 sequence is 13 residues long. Profiled with immunoSEQ multiplex PCR; TCRdb holds only in-frame clones, not every one. The sample holds about 130,000 clones, approximately 83% seen once. This clone was recorded only once. The sample was peripheral blood. V gene TRBV29-1 combines with J gene TRBJ2-3, with 7 bases identical to TRBD1. The receptor was derived from a man in his forties with active or convalescent COVID-19. The CDR3 DNA follows: TGCAGCGTTGAGGGACAGTACACAGATACGCAGTATTTT. Its translation is CSVEGQYTDTQYF.